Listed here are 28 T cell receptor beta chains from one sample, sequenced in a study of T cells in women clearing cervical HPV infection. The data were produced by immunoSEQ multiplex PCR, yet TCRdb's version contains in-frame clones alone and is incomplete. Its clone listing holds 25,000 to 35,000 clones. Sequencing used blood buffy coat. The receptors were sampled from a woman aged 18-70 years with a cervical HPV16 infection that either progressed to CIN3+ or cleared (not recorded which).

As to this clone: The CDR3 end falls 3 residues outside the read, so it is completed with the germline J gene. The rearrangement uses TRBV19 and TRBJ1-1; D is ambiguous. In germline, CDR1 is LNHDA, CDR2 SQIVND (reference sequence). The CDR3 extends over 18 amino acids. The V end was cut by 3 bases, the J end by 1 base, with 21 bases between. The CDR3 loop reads CASSIAVPILDENTEAFF. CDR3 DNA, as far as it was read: TGTGCCAGTAGTATCGCCGTCCCTATCCTAGACGAGAACACTGAA. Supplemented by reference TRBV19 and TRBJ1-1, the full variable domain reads DGGITQSPKYLFRKEGQNVTLSCEQNLNHDAMYWYRQDPGQGLRLIYYSQIVNDFQKGDIAEGYSVSREKKESFPLTVTSAQKNPTAFYLCASSIAVPILDENTEAFFGQGTRLTVV.

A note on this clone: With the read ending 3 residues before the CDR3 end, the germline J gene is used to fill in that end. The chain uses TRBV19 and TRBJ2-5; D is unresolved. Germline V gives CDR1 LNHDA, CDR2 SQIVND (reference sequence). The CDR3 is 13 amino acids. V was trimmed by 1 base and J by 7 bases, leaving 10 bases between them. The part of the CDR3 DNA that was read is TGTGCCAGTAGTATAGCCCCTCCGGGGACC. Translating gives CASSIAPPGT. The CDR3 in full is CASSIAPPGTQYF.

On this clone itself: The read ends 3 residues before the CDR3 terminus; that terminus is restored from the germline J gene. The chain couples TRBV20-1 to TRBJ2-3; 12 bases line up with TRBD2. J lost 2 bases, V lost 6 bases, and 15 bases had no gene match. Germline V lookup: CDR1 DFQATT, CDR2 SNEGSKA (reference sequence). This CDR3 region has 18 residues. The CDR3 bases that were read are TGCAGTGCCATGGGACTAGCGGGCCGAATTGAACTCACAGATACG. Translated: CSAMGLAGRIELTDT. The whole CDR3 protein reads CSAMGLAGRIELTDTQYF.

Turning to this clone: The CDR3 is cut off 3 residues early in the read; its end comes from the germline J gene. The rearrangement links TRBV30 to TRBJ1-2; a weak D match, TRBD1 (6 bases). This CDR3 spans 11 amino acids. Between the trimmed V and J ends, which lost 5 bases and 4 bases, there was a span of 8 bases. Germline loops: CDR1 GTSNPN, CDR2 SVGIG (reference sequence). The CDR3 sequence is CAWGDTYGYTF. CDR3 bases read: TGTGCCTGGGGGGACACCTATGGC.

Partial CDR3 DNA: TGTGCCAGCAGCTTAGGGTCCGGGGAG. Translation: CASSLGSGE. The full CDR3 protein reads CASSLGSGELFF. This chain links TRBV5-8 with TRBJ2-2; D is unclear. The read stops 3 residues short of the end of the CDR3; the missing end is completed from the germline J gene. The germline V and J ends were trimmed by 2 bases and 6 bases, with 5 bases remaining between them. The CDR3 consists of 12 residues. Germline loops: CDR1 SGHTS, CDR2 YDEGEE.

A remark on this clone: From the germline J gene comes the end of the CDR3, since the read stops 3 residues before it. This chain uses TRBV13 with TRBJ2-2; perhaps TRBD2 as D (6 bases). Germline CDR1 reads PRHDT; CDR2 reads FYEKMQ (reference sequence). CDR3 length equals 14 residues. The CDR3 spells CASSTRLENEKLFF. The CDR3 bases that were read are TGTGCCAGCAGCACCCGACTAGAAAATGAAAAG.

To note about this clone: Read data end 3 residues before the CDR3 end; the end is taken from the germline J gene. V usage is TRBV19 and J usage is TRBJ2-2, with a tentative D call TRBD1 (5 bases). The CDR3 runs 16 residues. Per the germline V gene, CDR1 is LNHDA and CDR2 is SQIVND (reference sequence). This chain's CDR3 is CASSLGPLSGANVLFF. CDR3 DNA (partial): TGTGCCAGTAGTCTTGGACCGTTATCTGGGGCCAACGTG.

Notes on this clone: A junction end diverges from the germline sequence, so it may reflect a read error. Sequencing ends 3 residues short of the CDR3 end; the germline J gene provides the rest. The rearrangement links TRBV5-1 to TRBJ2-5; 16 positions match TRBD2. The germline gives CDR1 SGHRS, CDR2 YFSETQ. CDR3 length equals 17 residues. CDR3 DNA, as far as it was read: TGCGCTAGCAGCTTGGGACTAGCGGGAGGGCCAGTAGAGACC. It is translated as CASSLGLAGGPVET. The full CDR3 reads CASSLGLAGGPVETQYF.

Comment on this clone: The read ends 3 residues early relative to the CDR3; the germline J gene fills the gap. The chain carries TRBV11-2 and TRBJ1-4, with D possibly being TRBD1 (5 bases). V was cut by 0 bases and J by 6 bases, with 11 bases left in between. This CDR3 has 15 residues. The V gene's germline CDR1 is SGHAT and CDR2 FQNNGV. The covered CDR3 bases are TGTGCCAGCAGCTTAGATCCAGGGAGCGATGAAAAA. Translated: CASSLDPGSDEK. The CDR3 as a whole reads CASSLDPGSDEKLFF. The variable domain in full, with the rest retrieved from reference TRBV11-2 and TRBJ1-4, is EAGVAQSPRYKIIEKRQSVAFWCNPISGHATLYWYQQILGQGPKLLIQFQNNGVVDDSQLPKDRFSAERLKGVDSTLKIQPAKLEDSAVYLCASSLDPGSDEKLFFGSGTQLSVL.

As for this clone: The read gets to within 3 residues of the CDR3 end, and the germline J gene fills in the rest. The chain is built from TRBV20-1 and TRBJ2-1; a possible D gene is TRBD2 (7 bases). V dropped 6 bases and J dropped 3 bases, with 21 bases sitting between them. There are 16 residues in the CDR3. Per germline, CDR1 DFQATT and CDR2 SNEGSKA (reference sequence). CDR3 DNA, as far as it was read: TGCAGTGCCAGGGGTGCTGGCGGGAGTAGCTACAATGAG. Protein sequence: CSARGAGGSSYNE. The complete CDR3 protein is CSARGAGGSSYNEQFF.

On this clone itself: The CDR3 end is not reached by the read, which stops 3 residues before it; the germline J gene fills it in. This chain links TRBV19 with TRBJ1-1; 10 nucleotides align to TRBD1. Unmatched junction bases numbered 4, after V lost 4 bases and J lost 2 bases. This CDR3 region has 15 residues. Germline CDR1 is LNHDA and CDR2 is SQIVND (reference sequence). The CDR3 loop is CASSNRDRGNTEAFF. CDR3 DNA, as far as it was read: TGTGCCAGTAGTAACCGGGACAGGGGAAACACTGAA.

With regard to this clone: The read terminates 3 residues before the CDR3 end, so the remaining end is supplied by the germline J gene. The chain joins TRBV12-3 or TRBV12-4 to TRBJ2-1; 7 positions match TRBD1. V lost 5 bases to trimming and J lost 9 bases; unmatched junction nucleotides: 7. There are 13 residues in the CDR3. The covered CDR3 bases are TGTGCCAGCAGTCCCGGGACAGTGGGTGAG. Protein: CASSPGTVGE. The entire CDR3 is CASSPGTVGEQFF.

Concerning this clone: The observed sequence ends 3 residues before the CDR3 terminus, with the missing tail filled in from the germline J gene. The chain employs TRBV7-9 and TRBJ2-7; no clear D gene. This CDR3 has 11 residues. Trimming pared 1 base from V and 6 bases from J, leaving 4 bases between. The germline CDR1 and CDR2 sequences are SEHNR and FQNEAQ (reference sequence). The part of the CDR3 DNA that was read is TGTGCCAGCAGCTTAGACGGCGAG. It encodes CASSLDGE. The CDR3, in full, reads CASSLDGEQYF.

Partial CDR3 DNA: TGTGCCATCAAACGGGTCTTTCCGGAGACC. Amino acids: CAIKRVFPET. The whole CDR3 reads CAIKRVFPETQYF. The V call is TRBV2, the J call TRBJ2-5; the D is unclear. The observed sequence ends 3 residues before the CDR3 terminus, with the missing tail filled in from the germline J gene. From germline, CDR1 is SNHLY and CDR2 FYNNEI. The CDR3 is 13 residues long. Trimming took off 10 bases at V and 5 bases at J, with 17 bases between the two ends.

The CDR3 loop is CASSSGLVKDTQYF. Incomplete CDR3 DNA: TGTGCCAGCAGCTCTGGCCTAGTAAAAGATACG. This rearrangement joins TRBV7-3 to TRBJ2-3; D not resolved. Sequencing ends 3 residues short of the CDR3 end; the germline J gene provides the rest. The CDR3 extends over 14 amino acids. V dropped 4 bases and J dropped 5 bases, with 13 bases sitting between them. The germline CDR1 and CDR2 sequences are SGHTA and FQGTGA.

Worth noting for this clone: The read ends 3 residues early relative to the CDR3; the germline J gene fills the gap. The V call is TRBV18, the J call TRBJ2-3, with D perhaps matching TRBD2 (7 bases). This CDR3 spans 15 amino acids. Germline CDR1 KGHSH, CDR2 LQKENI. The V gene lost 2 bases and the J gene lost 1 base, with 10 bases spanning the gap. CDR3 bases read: TGTGCCAGCTCACCAGCGGGGGCCGGCACAGATACG. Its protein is CASSPAGAGTDT. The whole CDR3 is CASSPAGAGTDTQYF.

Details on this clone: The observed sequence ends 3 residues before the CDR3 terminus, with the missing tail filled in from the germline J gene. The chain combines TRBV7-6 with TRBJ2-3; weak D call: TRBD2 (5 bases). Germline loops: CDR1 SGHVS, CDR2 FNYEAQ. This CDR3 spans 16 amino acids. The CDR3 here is CASSLGAGLSNQPQYF. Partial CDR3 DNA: TGTGCCAGCAGCTTAGGGGCAGGACTTAGCAATCAGCCG. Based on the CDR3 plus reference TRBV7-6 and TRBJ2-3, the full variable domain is GAGVSQSPRYKVTKRGQDVALRCDPISGHVSLYWYRQALGQGPEFLTYFNYEAQQDKSGLPNDRFSAERPEGSISTLTIQRTEQRDSAMYRCASSLGAGLSNQPQYFGPGTRLTVL.

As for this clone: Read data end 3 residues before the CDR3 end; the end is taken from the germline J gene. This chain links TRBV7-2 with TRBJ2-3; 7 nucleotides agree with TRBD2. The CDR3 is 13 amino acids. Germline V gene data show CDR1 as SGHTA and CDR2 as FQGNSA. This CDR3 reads CASSVGTIETQYF. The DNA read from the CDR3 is TGTGCCAGCAGCGTCGGGACTATTGAGACG. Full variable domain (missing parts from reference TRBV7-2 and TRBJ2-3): GAGVSQSPSNKVTEKGKDVELRCDPISGHTALYWYRQSLGQGLEFLIYFQGNSAPDKSGLPSDRFSAERTGGSVSTLTIQRTQQEDSAVYLCASSVGTIETQYFGPGTRLTVL.

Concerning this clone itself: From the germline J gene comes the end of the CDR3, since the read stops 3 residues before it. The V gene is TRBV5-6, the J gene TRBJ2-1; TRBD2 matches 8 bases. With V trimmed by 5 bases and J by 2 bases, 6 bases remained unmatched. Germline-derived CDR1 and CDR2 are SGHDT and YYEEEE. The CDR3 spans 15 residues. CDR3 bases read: TGTGCCAGCAGTTCAAGCGGGGGCCCCTACAATGAG. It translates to CASSSSGGPYNE. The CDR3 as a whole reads CASSSSGGPYNEQFF.

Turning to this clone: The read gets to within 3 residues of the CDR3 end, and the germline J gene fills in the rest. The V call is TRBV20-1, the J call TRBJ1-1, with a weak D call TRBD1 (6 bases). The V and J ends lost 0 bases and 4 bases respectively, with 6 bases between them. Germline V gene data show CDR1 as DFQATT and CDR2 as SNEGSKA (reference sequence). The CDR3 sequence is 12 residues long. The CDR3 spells CSAREQGTEAFF. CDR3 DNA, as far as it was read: TGCAGTGCTAGAGAACAGGGCACTGAA.

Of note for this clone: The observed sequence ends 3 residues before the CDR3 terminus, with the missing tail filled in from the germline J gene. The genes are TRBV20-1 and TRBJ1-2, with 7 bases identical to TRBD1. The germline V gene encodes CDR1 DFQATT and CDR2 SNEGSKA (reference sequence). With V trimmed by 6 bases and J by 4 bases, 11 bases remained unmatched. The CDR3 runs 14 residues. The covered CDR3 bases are TGCAGTGCCCGATTTACCGGACAGGCCTATGGC. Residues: CSARFTGQAYG. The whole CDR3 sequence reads CSARFTGQAYGYTF.

The DNA read from the CDR3 is TGTGCCAGTAGTCCTTTGCGGAAGCCCTACGAG. Its protein is CASSPLRKPYE. The whole CDR3 is CASSPLRKPYEQYF. This chain connects TRBV19 to TRBJ2-7; D not certain. The CDR3 end lies 3 residues beyond the end of the read and is filled in from the germline J gene. V lost 5 bases and J lost 2, with 13 bases in between. In germline, CDR1 is LNHDA, CDR2 SQIVND (reference sequence). The CDR3 loop spans 14 amino acids.

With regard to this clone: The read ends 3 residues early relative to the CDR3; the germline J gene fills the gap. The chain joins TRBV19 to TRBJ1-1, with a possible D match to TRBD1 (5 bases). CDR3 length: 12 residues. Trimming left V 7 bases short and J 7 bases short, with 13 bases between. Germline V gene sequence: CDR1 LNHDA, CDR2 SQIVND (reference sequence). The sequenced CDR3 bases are TGTGCCAGTACCCTCGGGACTTTTGAA. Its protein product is CASTLGTFE. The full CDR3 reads CASTLGTFEAFF.

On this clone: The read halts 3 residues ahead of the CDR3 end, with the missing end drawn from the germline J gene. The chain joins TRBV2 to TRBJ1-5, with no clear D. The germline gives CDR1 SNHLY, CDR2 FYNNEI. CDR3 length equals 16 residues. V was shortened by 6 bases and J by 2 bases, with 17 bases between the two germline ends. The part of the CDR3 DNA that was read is TGTGCCAGCAGCCCCCTCCCGGCGGCCGGCAATCAGCCC. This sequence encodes CASSPLPAAGNQP. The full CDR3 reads CASSPLPAAGNQPQHF.

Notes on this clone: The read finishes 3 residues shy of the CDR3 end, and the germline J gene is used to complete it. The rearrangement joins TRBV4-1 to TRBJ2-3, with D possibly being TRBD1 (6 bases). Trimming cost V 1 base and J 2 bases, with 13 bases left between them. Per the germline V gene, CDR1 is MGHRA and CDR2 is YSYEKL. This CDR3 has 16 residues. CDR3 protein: CASSQGPGAPTDTQYF. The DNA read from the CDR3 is TGCGCCAGCAGCCAAGGGCCAGGGGCCCCCACAGATACG.

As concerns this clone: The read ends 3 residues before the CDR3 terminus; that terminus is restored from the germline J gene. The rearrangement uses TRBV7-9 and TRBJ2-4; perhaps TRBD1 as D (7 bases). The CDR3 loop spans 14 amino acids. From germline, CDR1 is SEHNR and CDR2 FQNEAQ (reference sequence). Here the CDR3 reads CASTSRQGLYGQYF. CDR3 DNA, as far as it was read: TGTGCCAGCACCAGTCGACAGGGACTCTATGGT.

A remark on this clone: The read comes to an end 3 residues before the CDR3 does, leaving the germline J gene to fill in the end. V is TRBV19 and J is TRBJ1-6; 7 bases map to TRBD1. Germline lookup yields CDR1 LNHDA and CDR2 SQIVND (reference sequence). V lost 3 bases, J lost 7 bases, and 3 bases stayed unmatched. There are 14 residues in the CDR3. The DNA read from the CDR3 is TGTGCCAGTAGTATTGACAGGGTAAATTCACCC. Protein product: CASSIDRVNSP. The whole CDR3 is CASSIDRVNSPLHF.

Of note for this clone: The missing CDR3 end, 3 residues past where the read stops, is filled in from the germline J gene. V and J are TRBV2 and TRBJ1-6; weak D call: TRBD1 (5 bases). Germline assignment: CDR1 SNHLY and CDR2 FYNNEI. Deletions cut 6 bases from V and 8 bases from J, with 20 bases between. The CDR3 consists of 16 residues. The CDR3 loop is CASRQTEDKSYSPLHF. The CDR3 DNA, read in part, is TGTGCCAGCAGGCAGACAGAAGATAAGAGTTATTCACCC.